These 10 T cell receptor beta chains were sequenced from one sample in a study of CD8 T cells in Susac syndrome. RNA in amounts of roughly 0.5 to 1 ug was reverse transcribed with random hexamers. Each CDR3 protein gets one entry after TCRdb re-called the immunoSEQ multiplex PCR reads with MiXCR. Among more than 150,000 distinct CDR3 sequences listed, roughly 95% were seen once. The sequencing input was CD4+ T cells from PBMCs. These receptors were collected from a human donor with Susac syndrome.

This chain uses TRBV29-1 with TRBJ2-1, with a tentative D call TRBD2 (6 bases). Per germline, CDR1 SQVTM and CDR2 ANQGSEA. V lost 2 bases and J lost 6, with 8 bases in between. The CDR3 totals 12 residues. CDR3 nucleotides: TGCAGCGTTGAACACGGGAGCAATGAGCAGTTCTTC. As protein: CSVEHGSNEQFF.

The chain links TRBV20-1 to TRBJ2-1, with 9 positions matching TRBD1. From germline, CDR1 is DFQATT and CDR2 SNEGSKA (reference sequence). V gave up 3 bases and J gave up 4 bases; unmatched junction bases: 4. The CDR3 contains 14 residues. CDR3 DNA: TGCAGTGCTAGTTGGGGACAGGGATACAATGAGCAGTTCTTC. Translating gives CSASWGQGYNEQFF.

The chain combines TRBV29-1 with TRBJ1-1, with D possibly TRBD1 on 6 matching bases. Germline lookup yields CDR1 SQVTM and CDR2 ANQGSEA. The germline V and J ends were trimmed by 2 bases and 0 bases, with 7 bases remaining between them. CDR3 size: 13 residues. CDR3: CSVETGMNTEAFF. CDR3 in DNA: TGCAGCGTTGAAACAGGGATGAACACTGAAGCTTTCTTT.

CDR3 loop: CAWGQSTGFYGYTF. DNA for the CDR3: TGTGCCTGGGGACAGTCCACAGGATTTTATGGCTACACCTTC. The V gene is TRBV30, the J gene TRBJ1-2; D is possibly TRBD1 (6 bases). The germline V gene encodes CDR1 GTSNPN and CDR2 SVGIG (reference sequence). V was pared by 5 bases and J by 5 bases, with 18 bases between. This CDR3 is 14 amino acids long.

This chain joins TRBV6-5 and TRBJ2-2, with D unresolved. This CDR3 spans 12 amino acids. Trimming pared 6 bases from V and 3 bases from J, leaving 5 bases between. Germline CDR1 MNHEY, CDR2 SVGAGI. The CDR3 loop is CASRRHTGELFF. As DNA, the CDR3 is TGTGCCAGCAGGAGACACACCGGGGAGCTGTTTTTT.

The V and J genes are TRBV29-1 and TRBJ2-3; D is undetermined. V lost 4 bases to trimming and J lost 1 base, with 3 bases between them. The germline V gene encodes CDR1 SQVTM and CDR2 ANQGSEA. The CDR3 has 11 residues. CDR3 bases: TGCAGCGTTGTGGGCACAGATACGCAGTATTTT. Its translation: CSVVGTDTQYF.

This clonotype was counted between two and nine times. This chain connects TRBV4-1 to TRBJ2-2; no clear D gene. V was trimmed by 0 bases and J by 2 bases, leaving 4 bases between them. The CDR3 is 14 residues long. CDR1 and CDR2 from the germline V gene are MGHRA and YSYEKL. The CDR3 loop is CASSQEGNTGELFF. As DNA, the CDR3 is TGCGCCAGCAGCCAAGAGGGCAACACCGGGGAGCTGTTTTTT.

DNA of the CDR3: TGTGCCAGCTCACCAAGTGGAAGGGACGAGCAGTACGTC. It codes for CASSPSGRDEQYV. The genes are TRBV18 and TRBJ2-7; D is ambiguous. CDR3 length equals 13 residues. The V end was cut by 2 bases, the J end by 5 bases, with 10 bases between. From germline, CDR1 is KGHSH and CDR2 LQKENI.

The chain joins TRBV27 to TRBJ2-7; D unclear. The V end was cut by 8 bases, the J end by 2 bases, with 13 bases between. The CDR3 loop spans 13 amino acids. The germline V gene encodes CDR1 MNHEY and CDR2 SMNVEV (reference sequence). CDR3 sequence (DNA): TGTGCCAGCCGGCGACAAGGGACCTACGAGCAGTACTTC. Its translation is CASRRQGTYEQYF.

This rearrangement joins TRBV28 to TRBJ2-2; 8 bases line up with TRBD1. J gave up 5 bases and V 5 bases, and 4 bases lay outside the gene matches. The CDR3 consists of 14 residues. Germline assignment: CDR1 MDHEN and CDR2 SYDVKM. The CDR3 reads CASSPGGATGELFF. The CDR3 coding sequence is TGTGCCAGCAGTCCAGGGGGCGCGACCGGGGAGCTGTTTTTT.